The 30 T cell receptor beta chains given below trace back to one sample, sequenced in a study of regulatory T cells in long-lasting Graves disease. The time point here: newly diagnosed GD, antithyroid drugs for less than 3 months. RNA isolated from PBMCs was used to make the TCR library. Building the TCR beta libraries relied on iRepertoire HTBI primers, and CDR3 regions underwent Arm-PCR. TCRdb redid the calling of the multiplex PCR reads with MiXCR, one entry per CDR3 protein. The profile covers 680,000 or so distinct CDR3 sequences, with roughly 16% appearing a single time and 15% to 20% taken by the ten largest. These same data were also listed under a study on T cells in Graves' hyperthyroidism and ophthalmopathy.

Sequencing used peripheral blood mononuclear cells (PBMCs), obtained at new diagnosis, from a patient treated with antithyroid drugs. The receptors originated from a woman aged 25 to 39 with Graves disease.

There are a few counts of this clonotype. V gene TRBV28 combines with J gene TRBJ2-5; weak D call: TRBD2 (6 bases). Germline V gives CDR1 MDHEN, CDR2 SYDVKM. The CDR3 is 13 residues long. The germline V and J ends were trimmed by 4 bases and 5 bases, with 11 bases remaining between them. The CDR3 reads CASSSSVRETQYF. The CDR3 bases are TGTGCCAGCAGTTCTAGCGTGCGGGAGACCCAGTACTTC.

Of note for this clonotype: A much larger clone lies one base from this, so it may be a read error. This chain joins TRBV20-1 and TRBJ2-2, with D possibly being TRBD2 (6 bases). Germline CDR1 reads DFQATT; CDR2 reads SNEGSKA (reference sequence). V was clipped by 2 bases and J by 4 bases, with 11 bases between them. This CDR3 is 14 amino acids long. CDR3 protein: CSARRGTSTGELFF. The CDR3 DNA reads as TGCAGTGCTAGACGCGGGACGAGCACCGGGGAGCTGTTTTTT.

This clonotype was detected many times. The rearrangement uses TRBV28 and TRBJ2-5, with TRBD2 matching 8 bases. Losses at the gene ends were 6 bases for V and 5 bases for J; bases not matched to a gene: 2. CDR3 length: 12 amino acids. The germline CDR1 and CDR2 sequences are MDHEN and SYDVKM. DNA for the CDR3: TGTGCCAGCAGCCGACTAGCGGAGACCCAGTACTTC. Protein sequence: CASSRLAETQYF.

J is TRBJ1-1 and V is TRBV5-5; D possibly corresponds to TRBD1 (6 bases). The CDR3 is 15 residues long. Germline values: CDR1 SGHKS, CDR2 YYEKEE (reference sequence). V was shortened by 5 bases and J by 3 bases, with 17 bases between the two germline ends. CDR3 region: CASREWGGADTEAFF. The CDR3, as DNA: TGTGCCAGCAGGGAATGGGGGGGCGCGGACACTGAAGCTTTCTTT.

V gene TRBV10-2 combines with J gene TRBJ2-7, with D possibly TRBD2 on 5 matching bases. This CDR3 spans 13 amino acids. From germline, CDR1 is WSHSY and CDR2 SAAADI. V was clipped by 2 bases and J by 3 bases, with 8 bases between them. The CDR3 region has the DNA TGCGCCAGCAGTGAGGACTACAACTACGAGCAGTACTTC. It is translated as CASSEDYNYEQYF.

The genes are TRBV20-1 and TRBJ1-5; D remains unclear. From germline, CDR1 is DFQATT and CDR2 SNEGSKA (reference sequence). The V end was cut by 3 bases, the J end by 5 bases, with 14 bases between. This CDR3 has 14 amino acids. DNA for the CDR3: TGCAGTGCTAGGACAATCGGGGTTTATCAGCCCCAGCATTTT. Translation gives CSARTIGVYQPQHF.

This clonotype has a count of ten or more. The V gene is TRBV7-3, the J gene TRBJ2-1, with 12 nucleotides matching TRBD1. CDR1 SGHTA and CDR2 FQGTGA come from the germline V gene. Trimming took 0 bases from V and 6 from J; bases not matched to a gene: 6. The CDR3 runs 17 residues. In DNA form, the CDR3 reads TGTGCCAGCAGCTTAACGTTGGGACAGGGGGCAGGCAATGAGCAGTTCTTC. This translates into CASSLTLGQGAGNEQFF.

This clonotype was counted a few times. The chain combines TRBV7-9 with TRBJ2-2, with 7 bases identical to TRBD2. CDR3 length: 15 amino acids. The trim removed 5 bases at V and 0 bases at J, leaving 3 bases unmatched. Germline loops: CDR1 SEHNR, CDR2 FQNEAQ (reference sequence). The CDR3 loop is CASSAGVTNTGELFF. The CDR3 nucleotides are TGTGCCAGCAGCGCGGGGGTGACGAACACCGGGGAGCTGTTTTTT.

In this sample, this clonotype turned up many times. The J gene is TRBJ1-1, the V gene TRBV28; D uncertain. The CDR3 extends over 12 amino acids. The V end lost 3 bases, the J end lost 10 bases, and 12 bases lay between the germline ends. From germline, CDR1 is MDHEN and CDR2 SYDVKM. CDR3 protein: CASSFSMVAAFF. CDR3 DNA: TGTGCCAGCAGTTTTAGTATGGTTGCAGCTTTCTTT.

CDR3 coding DNA: TGTGCCAGCAGCCAAGATCGGGGAGGGGACACAGATACGCAGTATTTT. Translated: CASSQDRGGDTDTQYF. The chain has TRBV14 and TRBJ2-3; TRBD2 aligns across 7 bases. Germline CDR1 SGHDN, CDR2 FVKESK. The CDR3 consists of 16 residues. V shed 0 bases and J 2 bases; nucleotides not matched to a gene: 5.

This clonotype was seen ten or more times. The chain joins TRBV11-2 to TRBJ1-1; 8 nucleotides match TRBD1. Germline trimming cut 2 bases from V and 7 bases from J; bases unmatched to any gene: 3. This CDR3 has 13 amino acids. The germline V gene has CDR1 SGHAT and CDR2 FQNNGV. For the CDR3, the DNA is TGTGCCAGCAGCTTATCGACAGGGGATGAAGCTTTCTTT. This sequence encodes CASSLSTGDEAFF.

There are a few counts of this clonotype. The chain couples TRBV3-1 to TRBJ1-6, with 9 bases matching TRBD1. This CDR3 comprises 18 residues. Germline assignment: CDR1 LGHDT and CDR2 YNNKEL (reference sequence). Trimming removed 2 bases from V and 7 bases from J; junction bases left unmatched: 12. The CDR3 bases are TGTGCCAGCAGCCAATTCCTCAGCCGGGACAGGGAAAATTCACCCCTCCACTTT. The encoded protein is CASSQFLSRDRENSPLHF. The entire variable domain, with the rest obtained from reference TRBV3-1 and TRBJ1-6, is as follows: DTAVSQTPKYLVTQMGNDKSIKCEQNLGHDTMYWYKQDSKKFLKIMFSYNNKELIINETVPNRFSPKSPDKAHLNLHINSLELGDSAVYFCASSQFLSRDRENSPLHFGNGTRLTVT.

This clonotype was counted between two and nine times. The genes are TRBV7-9 and TRBJ2-4; 8 bases match TRBD2. The CDR3 runs to 16 residues. CDR1 and CDR2 (germline): SEHNR, FQNEAQ (reference sequence). The ends lost 5 bases at V and 1 base at J; junction bases unmatched: 7. CDR3 nucleotide sequence: TGTGCCAGCAGCCGGGGGGGGGTGGTGGCCAAAAACATTCAGTACTTC. This gives the protein CASSRGGVVAKNIQYF.

The sample holds many counts of this clonotype. The V and J genes are TRBV6-1 and TRBJ2-1; 9 nucleotides match TRBD1. Germline loops: CDR1 MNHNS, CDR2 SASEGT. Germline trimming cut 6 bases from V and 3 bases from J; bases unmatched to any gene: 6. This CDR3 has 15 residues. CDR3 amino acids: CASSLGQGVYNEQFF. For the CDR3, the DNA is TGTGCCAGCAGCCTGGGACAGGGAGTCTACAATGAGCAGTTCTTC.

This CDR3 is CASSPSPGQGSNEQFF. In DNA, the CDR3 is TGTGCCAGCAGTCCAAGCCCGGGACAGGGGTCCAATGAGCAGTTCTTC. The V gene is TRBV12-3 or TRBV12-4, the J gene TRBJ2-1; TRBD1 matches at 10 bases. The trim removed 5 bases at V and 6 bases at J, leaving 10 bases unmatched. The CDR3 runs to 16 residues.

This clonotype was seen ten or more times. CDR3 sequence: CAVKQGFYYGYTF. The CDR3 DNA is TGTGCAGTCAAACAGGGGTTTTACTATGGCTACACCTTC. The J gene is TRBJ1-2, the V gene TRBV7-2; 7 positions match TRBD1. In germline, CDR1 is SGHTA, CDR2 FQGNSA. The length of the CDR3 is 13 residues.

This chain joins TRBV2 and TRBJ2-7; D may be TRBD1 (5 bases). Germline V gives CDR1 SNHLY, CDR2 FYNNEI. This CDR3 contains 14 residues. Trimming shortened V by 5 bases and J by 4 bases, and 15 bases separated the two germline ends. CDR3 sequence reads: CASSRQRLIYEQYF. The DNA of the CDR3 is TGTGCCAGCAGTAGACAGAGACTCATTTACGAGCAGTACTTC.

This clonotype has a count of ten or more. This chain uses TRBV24-1 with TRBJ1-5; D ambiguous. Germline V CDR1 and CDR2: KGHDR, SFDVKD. This CDR3 contains 15 residues. The V end was cut by 3 bases, the J end by 7 bases, with 15 bases between. CDR3 region: CATSDGTGEGQPQHF. The CDR3 nucleotides read TGTGCCACCAGTGATGGAACCGGGGAAGGCCAGCCCCAGCATTTT.

The V and J genes are TRBV20-1 and TRBJ2-7, with D perhaps matching TRBD1 (5 bases). With 1 base removed from V and 1 base from J, the gap between germline ends came to 11 bases. Germline CDR1 DFQATT, CDR2 SNEGSKA (reference sequence). The CDR3 loop spans 14 amino acids. CDR3 sequence reads: CSARGGSVSYEQYF. The CDR3 DNA sequence: TGCAGTGCTAGAGGGGGCAGCGTATCCTACGAGCAGTACTTC.

This clonotype came up a few times. The chain recombines TRBV7-8 with TRBJ2-3, with TRBD2 as a possible D gene (6 bases). Germline loops: CDR1 SGHVS, CDR2 FQNEAQ. The CDR3 covers 16 residues. V was cut by 5 bases and J by 2 bases, with 17 bases left in between. The CDR3 sequence is CASSHGTFLNTDTQYF. The CDR3 region has the DNA TGTGCCAGCAGCCACGGGACTTTCTTGAACACAGATACGCAGTATTTT.

This clonotype was recorded a few times. J is TRBJ1-4 and V is TRBV19; D gene unclear. Deletions cut 5 bases from V and 5 bases from J, with 15 bases between. This CDR3 is 15 amino acids long. The germline V gene has CDR1 LNHDA and CDR2 SQIVND (reference sequence). CDR3 sequence (DNA): TGTGCCAGTAGTGTTCTGGCGGGAGGGAATGAAAAACTGTTTTTT. Its translation: CASSVLAGGNEKLFF.

This clonotype was seen only a few times. The chain links TRBV5-1 to TRBJ2-2; 13 bases match TRBD2. This CDR3 is 20 amino acids long. The J segment lost 7 bases and the V segment lost 0 bases, leaving 15 bases of the junction unmatched. Germline V gene sequence: CDR1 SGHRS, CDR2 YFSETQ. CDR3 loop: CASSLVPGLAGTSLSGELFF. The DNA for the CDR3 is TGCGCCAGCAGCTTGGTCCCGGGACTAGCGGGAACAAGCTTAAGCGGGGAGCTGTTTTTT. The full variable domain, rest sourced from reference TRBV5-1 and TRBJ2-2, is KAGVTQTPRYLIKTRGQQVTLSCSPISGHRSVSWYQQTPGQGLQFLFEYFSETQRNKGNFPGRFSGRQFSNSRSEMNVSTLELGDSALYLCASSLVPGLAGTSLSGELFFGEGSRLTVL.

This clonotype was picked up a small number of times. The chain uses TRBV27 and TRBJ2-7; D not resolved. The CDR3 contains 14 residues. V lost 5 bases and J 0 bases, leaving 11 bases between the germline ends. Germline CDR1 reads MNHEY; CDR2 reads SMNVEV (reference sequence). CDR3 loop: CASSPGLVSYEQYF. CDR3 DNA: TGTGCCAGCAGTCCCGGCCTCGTCTCCTACGAGCAGTACTTC.

This clonotype was observed many times. This chain connects TRBV20-1 to TRBJ1-1, with 7 bases matching TRBD1. The V and J ends lost 3 bases and 10 bases, in that order; junction bases with no gene match: 23. The CDR3 totals 17 residues. Germline CDR1 reads DFQATT; CDR2 reads SNEGSKA (reference sequence). The CDR3 DNA sequence: TGCAGTGCTAGGGTCGAGGGGGCAGGACGAAGAGGAGAGGCAGCTTTCTTT. Residues: CSARVEGAGRRGEAAFF.

This clonotype was seen many times. This chain uses TRBV28 with TRBJ1-2, with D possibly being TRBD1 (5 bases). The CDR3 is made up of 14 amino acids. V lost 1 base and J lost 4, with 10 bases in between. Germline values: CDR1 MDHEN, CDR2 SYDVKM. Here the CDR3 reads CASSLSGEGYGYTF. The DNA of the CDR3 is TGTGCCAGCAGTTTATCGGGGGAGGGCTATGGCTACACCTTC.

This clonotype was observed at least ten times. The genes are TRBV20-1 and TRBJ1-5; the D gene is possibly TRBD1 (5 bases). Germline CDR1 and CDR2: DFQATT and SNEGSKA (reference sequence). V was cut by 1 base and J by 0 bases, with 7 bases left in between. The length of the CDR3 is 14 residues. The CDR3 reads CSARVRASNQPQHF. CDR3 bases: TGCAGTGCTAGAGTCAGGGCTAGCAATCAGCCCCAGCATTTT.

This clonotype was observed many times. The chain couples TRBV27 to TRBJ2-7, with D unresolved. The CDR3 is 13 amino acids. From germline, CDR1 is MNHEY and CDR2 SMNVEV (reference sequence). The V end was cut by 7 bases, the J end by 2 bases, with 12 bases between. CDR3 sequence reads: CASTKGQAYEQYF. The CDR3 DNA sequence: TGTGCCAGCACGAAGGGTCAAGCCTACGAGCAGTACTTC.

There are a few counts of this clonotype. The CDR3 nucleotides are TGTGCCAGCAGTCCAACCCCGGGACCCATTGGAGCCTACGAGCAGTACTTC. It encodes CASSPTPGPIGAYEQYF. The chain has TRBV12-3 or TRBV12-4 and TRBJ2-7, with D perhaps being TRBD1 or TRBD2 (5 bases each). CDR3 size: 17 residues. Trimming removed 5 bases from V and 2 bases from J, with 22 bases in between.

This clonotype was picked up many times. The genes are TRBV20-1 and TRBJ2-7, with a tentative D call TRBD2 (5 bases). V was clipped by 2 bases and J by 7 bases, with 9 bases between them. Germline V CDR1 and CDR2: DFQATT, SNEGSKA (reference sequence). This CDR3 has 11 residues. For the CDR3, the DNA is TGCAGTGCTAGAATACGGGGAGAGCAGTACTTC. It is translated as CSARIRGEQYF.

V gene TRBV24-1 combines with J gene TRBJ2-1; D unresolved. CDR1 and CDR2 (germline): KGHDR, SFDVKD. Trimming took 4 bases from V and 2 from J, leaving 14 bases between them. This CDR3 comprises 16 residues. The chain's CDR3 is CATSDSSPQPYNEQFF. The DNA of the CDR3 is TGTGCCACCAGTGACTCCTCCCCGCAGCCCTACAATGAGCAGTTCTTC.